This TCR beta chain was documented in a study of regulatory T cells in long-lasting Graves disease. Combining iRepertoire HTBI primers with Arm-PCR of CDR3 regions, the authors built TCR beta libraries. TCRdb analysed the multiplex PCR reads with MiXCR anew, one entry per CDR3 protein. The data hold fewer than 350,000 distinct CDR3 sequences, with 15% to 20% observed a single time. V lost 7 bases, J lost 5 bases, and 17 bases lay in between. The CDR3 length is 14 residues. This clonotype was observed many times. Specified time point: newly diagnosed GD, antithyroid drugs for less than 3 months. Researchers made the TCR library from RNA that was extracted from PBMCs.

The rearrangement joins TRBV12-3 or TRBV12-4 to TRBJ1-1; weak D call: TRBD1 (6 bases). The sequence was collected from a female donor with Graves disease. The sequencing used peripheral blood mononuclear cells (PBMCs), collected at new diagnosis, from a patient treated with antithyroid drugs. CDR3 nucleotides: TGTGCCAGCACCACCGGGGGGCGGGATACTGAAGCTTTCTTT. It codes for CASTTGGRDTEAFF.